Below, 5 T cell receptor beta chains from the same sample are listed, as sequenced in a study of shared clonotypes between healthy human individuals. Method: immunoSEQ multiplex PCR; TCRdb's copy keeps in-frame clones and lacks some. The sample carries some 580,000 clones, around 97% recorded once. What was sequenced was naive CD4+ T cells sorted from blood. Subset of the sample: CD45RA+ positively selected. These TCRs come from a woman in her 30s in good health.

The rearrangement uses TRBV5-1 and TRBJ2-1; D is tentatively TRBD1 or TRBD2 (6 bases each). Between the trimmed V and J ends, which lost 7 bases and 7 bases, there was a span of 15 bases. The length of the CDR3 is 13 residues. Germline V gene data show CDR1 as SGHRS and CDR2 as YFSETQ. This CDR3 is CASAEGVVNEQFF. In DNA form, the CDR3 reads TGCGCCAGCGCGGAGGGGGTTGTGAATGAGCAGTTCTTC.

V and J are TRBV27 and TRBJ2-1, with a weak D call TRBD2 (6 bases). Deletions cut 6 bases from V and 7 bases from J, with 16 bases between. This CDR3 contains 14 residues. Germline CDR1 and CDR2: MNHEY and SMNVEV (reference sequence). The CDR3 is CASRPWGDQNEQFF. The DNA of the CDR3 is TGTGCCAGCAGACCTTGGGGGGATCAAAATGAGCAGTTCTTC.

V usage is TRBV19 and J usage is TRBJ2-1; 9 bases agree with TRBD2. Per the germline V gene, CDR1 is LNHDA and CDR2 is SQIVND (reference sequence). The V segment lost 6 bases and the J segment 7 bases; nucleotides outside the gene matches: 10. There are 15 residues in the CDR3. This CDR3 reads CASSPAGGPSNEQFF. The CDR3 DNA reads TGTGCCAGTAGCCCGGCGGGAGGGCCTTCAAATGAGCAGTTCTTC.

This clone was observed a single time. The V and J genes are TRBV2 and TRBJ1-2; no reliable D call. Trimming shortened V by 7 bases and J by 0 bases, and 15 bases separated the two germline ends. The length of the CDR3 is 15 residues. Looked up from germline, CDR1 is SNHLY and CDR2 is FYNNEI. This CDR3 is CASTPSPQPNYGYTF. CDR3 coding DNA: TGTGCCAGCACCCCGTCTCCACAGCCTAACTATGGCTACACCTTC.

Only one count was recorded for this clone. V and J are TRBV2 and TRBJ2-5; 12 nucleotides line up with TRBD1. This CDR3 has 14 residues. Losses at the gene ends were 4 bases for V and 7 bases for J; bases not matched to a gene: 4. Germline V gene data show CDR1 as SNHLY and CDR2 as FYNNEI. DNA for the CDR3: TGTGCCAGCAGTGGGGACAGGGGGCGCGGGACCCAGTACTTC. Protein product: CASSGDRGRGTQYF.